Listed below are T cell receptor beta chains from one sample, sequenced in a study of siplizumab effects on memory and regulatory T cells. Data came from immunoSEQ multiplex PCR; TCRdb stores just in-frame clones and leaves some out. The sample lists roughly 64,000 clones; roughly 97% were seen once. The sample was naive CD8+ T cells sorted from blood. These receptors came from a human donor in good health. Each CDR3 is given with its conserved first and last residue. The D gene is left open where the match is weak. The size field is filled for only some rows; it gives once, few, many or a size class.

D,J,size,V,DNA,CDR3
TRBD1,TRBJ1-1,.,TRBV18,TGTGCCAGCCGACAGGGAGAGGGGAACACTGAAGCTTTCTTT,CASRQGEGNTEAFF
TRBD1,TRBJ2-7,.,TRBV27,TGTGCCAGCAGTTCCTGGGCAGGGGGCTACGAGCAGTACTTC,CASSSWAGGYEQYF
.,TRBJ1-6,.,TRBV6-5,TGTGCCAGCAGTTACGGCGCGCTGGGGAATTCACCCCTCCACTTT,CASSYGALGNSPLHF
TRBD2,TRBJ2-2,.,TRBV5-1,TGCGCCAGCAATATGTTGGCGGGGGCCGGGGAGCTGTTTTTT,CASNMLAGAGELFF
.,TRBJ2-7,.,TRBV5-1,TGCGCCAGCAGCTTGGACGCCTACGAGCAGTACTTC,CASSLDAYEQYF
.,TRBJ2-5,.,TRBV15,TGTGCCACCAGCAGAGCGCCCCAGAGAAAAGAAGAGACCCAGTACTTC,CATSRAPQRKEETQYF
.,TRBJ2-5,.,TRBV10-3,TGTGCCATCAGTGAGCCAGCCCAGAGGACAGAGTACCAAGAGACCCAGTACTTC,CAISEPAQRTEYQETQYF
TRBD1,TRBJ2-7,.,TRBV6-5,TGTGCCAGCAGTTACGGTACAGGGGGTAACGAGCAGTACTTC,CASSYGTGGNEQYF
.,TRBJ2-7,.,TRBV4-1,TGCGCCAGCAGCCAAGTCGACTTCTCCTACGAGCAGTACTTC,CASSQVDFSYEQYF
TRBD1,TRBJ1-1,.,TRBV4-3,TGCGCCAGCAGCCAATGGTCCGGGACAGGGGAGTATTTT,CASSQWSGTGEYF
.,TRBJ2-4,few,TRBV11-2,TGTGCCAGCAGCTCGGGCCTCGGGGAAAACATTCAGTACTTC,CASSSGLGENIQYF
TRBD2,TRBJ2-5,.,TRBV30,TGTGCCTGGAACCCCGGGACTAGCGGGGGGGAGACCCAGTACTTC,CAWNPGTSGGETQYF
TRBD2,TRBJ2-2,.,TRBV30,TGTGTAGCGGGGGGAGACACCGGGGAGCTGTTTTTT,CVAGGDTGELFF
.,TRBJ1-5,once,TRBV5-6,TGTGCCAGCAGCATCGGACGGGGACAGCCCCAGCATTTT,CASSIGRGQPQHF
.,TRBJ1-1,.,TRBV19,TGTGCCAGTAGTATATGGGCAGGGAACACTGAAGCTTTCTTT,CASSIWAGNTEAFF
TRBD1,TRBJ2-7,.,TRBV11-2,TGTGCCAGCAGCTTACAGGCAGGGGGCTACGAGCAGTACTTC,CASSLQAGGYEQYF
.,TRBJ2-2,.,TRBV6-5,TGTGCCAGCAGTTACAGGGGCACCGGGGAGCTGTTTTTT,CASSYRGTGELFF
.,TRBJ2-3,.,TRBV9,TGTGCCAGCAGCGTAGGCGGGGGCGGCTCAGATACGCAGTATTTT,CASSVGGGGSDTQYF
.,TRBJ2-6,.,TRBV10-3,TGTGCCATTAACTCTGGGGCCAACGTCCTGACTTTC,CAINSGANVLTF
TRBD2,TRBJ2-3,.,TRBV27,TGTGCCAGCAGCTCCATGGCGGGGGGGCAGTATTTT,CASSSMAGGQYF
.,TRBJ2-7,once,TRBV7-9,TGTGCCAGCAGCCTAAGTGCCTACGAGCAGTACTTC,CASSLSAYEQYF
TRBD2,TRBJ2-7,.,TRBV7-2,TGTGCCAGCAGCACGGGACTAGCGGGGGTCTACGAGCAGTACTTC,CASSTGLAGVYEQYF
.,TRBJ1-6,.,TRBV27,TGTGCCAGCAGCGACTATAATTCACCCCTCCACTTT,CASSDYNSPLHF
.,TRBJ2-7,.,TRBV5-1,TGCGCCAGCAGGGGACCATCCTACGAGCAGTACTTC,CASRGPSYEQYF
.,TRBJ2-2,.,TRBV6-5,TGTGCCAGCAGTTACGGCACCGGGGAGCTGTTTTTT,CASSYGTGELFF
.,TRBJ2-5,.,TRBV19,TGTGCCAGTAGTATAATTGCGGGCGAGACCCAGTACTTC,CASSIIAGETQYF
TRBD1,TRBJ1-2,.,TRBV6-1,TGTGCCAGCAGTAACCGGGACAGGCTTATCTATGGCTACACCTTC,CASSNRDRLIYGYTF
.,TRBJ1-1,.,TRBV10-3,TGTGCCATCAGTGATTTGGGAGGCCAGACGATGAACACTGAAGCTTTCTTT,CAISDLGGQTMNTEAFF
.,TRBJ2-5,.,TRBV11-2,TGTGCCAGCAGCTTAGCGGGGGGCGGACAAGAGACCCAGTACTTC,CASSLAGGGQETQYF
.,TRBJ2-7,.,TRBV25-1,TGTGCCAGCAGTGTAGCACAGGGCCTCGAGCAGTACTTC,CASSVAQGLEQYF
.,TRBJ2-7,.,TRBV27,TGTGCCAGCAGTTATTCCTCCTACTCCTACGAGCAGTACTTC,CASSYSSYSYEQYF
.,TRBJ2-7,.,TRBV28,TGTGCCAGCAGTTTAAGCGGTGGTTACGAGCAGTACTTC,CASSLSGGYEQYF
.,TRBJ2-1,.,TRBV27,TGTGCCAGCAGTCCTACCCCCCCCCACAATGAGCAGTTCTTC,CASSPTPPHNEQFF